Here is one TCR beta chain with its context. These data are taken from a study of T cell responses to AZD1222 COVID-19 vaccine. Profiled with immunoSEQ multiplex PCR; TCRdb holds only in-frame clones, not every one. This sample has approximately 210,000 clones, with 91% found just once. With V trimmed by 7 bases and J by 8 bases, 5 bases remained unmatched. This CDR3 has 12 residues. Germline-derived CDR1 and CDR2 are MDHEN and SYDVKM. This chain joins TRBV28 and TRBJ1-5; 7 bases line up with TRBD1. Specimen: peripheral blood, collected 28 days after the second AZD1222 dose. The receptor comes from an adult who received the AZD1222 COVID-19 vaccine. CDR3 region: CASTPGQEPQHF. The CDR3 DNA follows: TGTGCCAGCACCCCCGGACAGGAGCCCCAGCATTTT.